Below are 24 T cell receptor beta chains sequenced from a single sample in a study of blood T cell repertoires in COVID-19. Using immunoSEQ multiplex PCR, the repertoire was profiled, and TCRdb retains in-frame clones only, with some absent. Of nearly 100,000 clones listed, around 85% are singletons. The sample taken for sequencing was peripheral blood. The receptors were sampled from a woman aged 55-70 years with acute or convalescent COVID-19.

The rearrangement joins TRBV3-1 (or the pseudogene TRBV3-2) to TRBJ1-2; no firm D call. Looked up from germline, CDR1 is LGHDT and CDR2 is YNNKEL (reference sequence). This CDR3 has 15 residues. Trimming took off 4 bases at V and 5 bases at J, with 17 bases between the two ends. The CDR3 reads CASSLRSIRWYGYTF. Here the CDR3 DNA reads TGTGCCAGCAGCCTTAGATCAATCCGGTGGTATGGCTACACCTTC.

V gene TRBV5-4 combines with J gene TRBJ2-5; D possibly corresponds to TRBD2 (5 bases). With 2 bases removed from V and 3 bases from J, the gap between germline ends came to 11 bases. CDR3 length: 14 residues. Germline loops: CDR1 SGHNT, CDR2 YYREEE (reference sequence). The CDR3 sequence is CASSLERSEETQYF. The CDR3 DNA follows: TGTGCCAGCAGCTTAGAGCGGAGTGAAGAGACCCAGTACTTC.

This clone was counted only a few times. The V gene is TRBV7-3, the J gene TRBJ2-3; 11 bases line up with TRBD2. The ends lost 5 bases at V and 9 bases at J; junction bases unmatched: 4. The CDR3 is 13 residues long. CDR1 and CDR2 (germline): SGHTA, FQGTGA. The CDR3 DNA follows: TGTGCCAGCAGCAGGGGGACTAGCGGCACGCAGTATTTT. This codes for CASSRGTSGTQYF.

This clone was detected once. The V and J genes are TRBV11-2 and TRBJ2-3; 11 bases agree with TRBD2. The CDR3 is made up of 16 amino acids. With 5 bases clipped from V and 8 bases from J, the junction kept 12 bases outside the gene matches. Germline assignment: CDR1 SGHAT and CDR2 FQNNGV. The CDR3: CASSITSGGRGGTQYF. CDR3 coding DNA: TGTGCCAGCAGCATAACTAGCGGGGGACGTGGTGGTACGCAGTATTTT. Looking up the rest from reference TRBV11-2 and TRBJ2-3 gives the full variable domain: EAGVAQSPRYKIIEKRQSVAFWCNPISGHATLYWYQQILGQGPKLLIQFQNNGVVDDSQLPKDRFSAERLKGVDSTLKIQPAKLEDSAVYLCASSITSGGRGGTQYFGPGTRLTVL.

The CDR3 loop reads CASNLGKNTEAFF. The CDR3 region has the DNA TGTGCCAGCAACCTCGGGAAGAACACTGAAGCTTTCTTT. This chain uses TRBV11-3 with TRBJ1-1; D ambiguous. This CDR3 has 13 residues. V was clipped by 7 bases and J by 1 base, with 10 bases between them. Germline V CDR1 and CDR2: SGHNT, YENEEA. Supplemented by reference TRBV11-3 and TRBJ1-1, the full variable domain reads EAGVVQSPRYKIIEKKQPVAFWCNPISGHNTLYWYLQNLGQGPELLIRYENEEAVDDSQLPKDRFSAERLKGVDSTLKIQPAELGDSAVYLCASNLGKNTEAFFGQGTRLTVV.

The V and J genes are TRBV30 and TRBJ1-5, with no clear D. V was cut by 0 bases and J by 7 bases, with 10 bases left in between. The CDR3 runs to 13 residues. From germline, CDR1 is GTSNPN and CDR2 SVGIG (reference sequence). The CDR3 loop is CAWSVRTGQPQHF. CDR3 DNA: TGTGCCTGGAGTGTCAGGACGGGGCAGCCCCAGCATTTT.

The V and J genes are TRBV4-1 and TRBJ2-3; the match to TRBD1 covers 7 bases. V lost 0 bases and J lost 2; bases outside the gene matches: 8. The CDR3 is 17 residues long. The germline V gene encodes CDR1 MGHRA and CDR2 YSYEKL. CDR3: CASSQEGRGPPTDTQYF. Here the CDR3 DNA reads TGCGCCAGCAGCCAAGAAGGTAGGGGGCCTCCCACAGATACGCAGTATTTT.

The chain employs TRBV11-3 and TRBJ2-1, with D tentatively TRBD1 (6 bases). CDR1 is SGHNT, CDR2 YENEEA, per germline. The CDR3 spans 17 residues. V was clipped by 4 bases and J by 3 bases, with 19 bases between them. Here the CDR3 DNA reads TGTGCCAGCAGCTCCGACGGCCGGGACACCAACTACAATGAGCAGTTCTTC. It yields the protein CASSSDGRDTNYNEQFF.

The V and J genes are TRBV4-2 and TRBJ1-2; D is unclear. This CDR3 region has 14 residues. Trimming removed 0 bases from V and 4 bases from J, with 9 bases in between. CDR1 LGHNA and CDR2 YNFKEQ come from the germline V gene. The CDR3 coding sequence is TGTGCCAGCAGCCAAGAGAGGGATGGCTATGGCTACACCTTC. Translated: CASSQERDGYGYTF.

V and J are TRBV5-6 and TRBJ1-2, with TRBD1 matching 11 bases. This CDR3 is 15 amino acids long. J lost 12 bases, V lost 0 bases, and 10 bases had no gene match. CDR1 and CDR2 (germline): SGHDT, YYEEEE. This CDR3 reads CASSLAGRTGGADTF. The CDR3 DNA is TGTGCCAGCAGCTTGGCCGGACGGACAGGGGGCGCGGACACCTTC.

The rearrangement links TRBV28 to TRBJ2-1; D possibly corresponds to TRBD2 (5 bases). Deletions cut 6 bases from V and 0 bases from J, with 12 bases between. CDR1 MDHEN and CDR2 SYDVKM come from the germline V gene. The CDR3 has 15 residues. CDR3 in amino acids: CASRPEGSSYNEQFF. The CDR3 bases are TGTGCCAGCAGACCGGAAGGGAGCTCCTACAATGAGCAGTTCTTC. Based on the CDR3 plus reference TRBV28 and TRBJ2-1, the full variable domain is DVKVTQSSRYLVKRTGEKVFLECVQDMDHENMFWYRQDPGLGLRLIYFSYDVKMKEKGDIPEGYSVSREKKERFSLILESASTNQTSMYLCASRPEGSSYNEQFFGPGTRLTVL.

The chain recombines TRBV7-9 with TRBJ2-1; TRBD2 aligns across 9 bases. The V gene end was trimmed by 1 base and the J gene end by 8 bases; junction bases not matched to a gene: 9. Germline V gene lookup returns CDR1 SEHNR and CDR2 FQNEAQ (reference sequence). CDR3 length equals 16 residues. CDR3 sequence reads: CASSLGVSGGPDEQFF. The CDR3 nucleotides are TGTGCCAGCAGCTTAGGAGTTAGCGGGGGCCCGGATGAGCAGTTCTTC. The full variable domain, rest sourced from reference TRBV7-9 and TRBJ2-1, is DTGVSQNPRHKITKRGQNVTFRCDPISEHNRLYWYRQTLGQGPEFLTYFQNEAQLEKSRLLSDRFSAERPKGSFSTLEIQRTEQGDSAMYLCASSLGVSGGPDEQFFGPGTRLTVL.

CDR3 loop: CASSFGGLAGDVSQYF. CDR3 coding DNA: TGTGCCAGCAGCTTCGGCGGACTAGCGGGGGATGTTTCGCAGTATTTT. The chain combines TRBV11-2 with TRBJ2-3; 13 bases are a match to TRBD2. CDR1 is SGHAT and CDR2 is FQNNGV in the germline V gene. Germline trimming cut 3 bases from V and 10 bases from J; bases unmatched to any gene: 10. This CDR3 comprises 16 residues.

The DNA for the CDR3 is TGTGCCAGCAGCCAGGGACAGGTTGGGGACACTGAAGCTTTCTTT. It specifies CASSQGQVGDTEAFF. The chain recombines TRBV4-2 with TRBJ1-1; 8 nucleotides agree with TRBD1. The CDR3 has 15 residues. Germline V CDR1 and CDR2: LGHNA, YNFKEQ. With V trimmed by 3 bases and J by 3 bases, 6 bases remained unmatched.

This clone was seen more than once but under ten times. The rearrangement joins TRBV5-5 to TRBJ1-1; D remains unclear. The V end lost 0 bases, the J end lost 1 base, and 7 bases lay between the germline ends. CDR3 length: 14 residues. Germline assignment: CDR1 SGHKS and CDR2 YYEKEE (reference sequence). The CDR3 coding sequence is TGTGCCAGCAGCTTGGGGCAGGCGAACACTGAAGCTTTCTTT. It is translated as CASSLGQANTEAFF.

V is TRBV6-4 and J is TRBJ2-5; 10 bases line up with TRBD2. V shed 4 bases, J shed 6 bases, and the junction held 11 bases outside the gene matches. This CDR3 region has 16 residues. Germline V CDR1 and CDR2: MRHNA, SNTAGT. The CDR3 protein is CASSVASGGARKTQYF. In DNA, the CDR3 is TGTGCCAGCAGTGTAGCGAGCGGGGGGGCTAGGAAGACCCAGTACTTC.

This chain uses TRBV7-9 with TRBJ2-2; D is unresolved. The CDR3 runs 13 residues. Trimming took off 1 base at V and 4 bases at J, with 4 bases between the two ends. The germline CDR1 and CDR2 sequences are SEHNR and FQNEAQ (reference sequence). This chain's CDR3 is CASSLGSTGELFF. CDR3 DNA: TGTGCCAGCAGCTTAGGGAGCACCGGGGAGCTGTTTTTT.

This sequence joins TRBV28 and TRBJ1-4; 8 nucleotides align to TRBD1. The germline gives CDR1 MDHEN, CDR2 SYDVKM. With 11 bases clipped from V and 3 bases from J, the junction kept 5 bases outside the gene matches. CDR3 size: 13 residues. The CDR3: CASRQGSNEKLFF. The CDR3 region has the DNA TGTGCCTCGCGACAGGGGTCTAATGAAAAACTGTTTTTT.

This clone was seen a few times. This chain links TRBV6-1 with TRBJ1-2; D perhaps matches TRBD1 (5 bases). Trimming left V 2 bases short and J 1 base short, with 23 bases between. The CDR3 is 19 amino acids. Germline-derived CDR1 and CDR2 are MNHNS and SASEGT. CDR3 amino acids: CASSEKGGVTGTSNYGYTF. For the CDR3, the DNA is TGTGCCAGCAGTGAAAAGGGAGGAGTCACAGGCACTAGTAACTATGGCTACACCTTC.

The chain recombines TRBV7-6 with TRBJ1-1, with no clear D. The CDR3 extends over 15 amino acids. Trimming shortened V by 5 bases and J by 4 bases, and 17 bases separated the two germline ends. Germline V lookup: CDR1 SGHVS, CDR2 FNYEAQ. This chain's CDR3 is CASSASWAGATEAFF. CDR3 coding DNA: TGTGCCAGCAGCGCAAGTTGGGCGGGCGCCACTGAAGCTTTCTTT.

This clone was seen a single time. The chain joins TRBV5-6 to TRBJ1-2; a weak D match, TRBD1 (5 bases). The CDR3 contains 15 residues. Deletions cut 1 base from V and 3 bases from J, with 13 bases between. CDR1 and CDR2 (germline): SGHDT, YYEEEE. The CDR3 DNA reads TGTGCCAGCAGCTTGAGGGCAGGGAGGGACTATGGCTACACCTTC. Its protein is CASSLRAGRDYGYTF.

This rearrangement joins TRBV10-3 to TRBJ1-2; TRBD1 aligns across 10 bases. V was clipped by 4 bases and J by 8 bases; unmatched bases: 10. The germline V gene has CDR1 ENHRY and CDR2 SYGVKD. This CDR3 has 15 amino acids. CDR3 nucleotides: TGTGCCATCAGTGCCTCCGGGACAGGGGATCGAGGCTACACCTTC. It codes for CAISASGTGDRGYTF.

The chain combines TRBV12-3 or TRBV12-4 with TRBJ1-2, with D hard to call. The CDR3 runs to 11 residues. The germline V and J ends were trimmed by 5 bases and 5 bases, with 6 bases remaining between them. In DNA, the CDR3 is TGTGCCAGCAGTCCCGGGTATGGCTACACCTTC. It translates to CASSPGYGYTF.

The rearrangement uses TRBV7-2 and TRBJ2-2; the match to TRBD1 covers 8 bases. With 6 bases clipped from V and 7 bases from J, the junction kept 7 bases outside the gene matches. Germline V lookup: CDR1 SGHTA, CDR2 FQGNSA. The CDR3 contains 14 residues. This CDR3 is CASRLDRVNGELFF. CDR3 in DNA: TGTGCCAGCAGATTGGACAGGGTGAACGGGGAGCTGTTTTTT.